This is a list of T cell receptor beta chains from one sample in a study of blood T cell repertoires in COVID-19. Sequencing used immunoSEQ multiplex PCR; TCRdb keeps in-frame clones, though not all of them. The data show roughly 140,000 clones, with 80% to 90% seen just once and approximately 1.5% held by the top ten. Input material: peripheral blood. The receptors derive from a woman between 45 and 65 years old with acute or convalescent COVID-19. CDR3s include the opening cysteine and the closing phenylalanine or tryptophan. Each record gives: D gene, V gene, clone size, J gene, CDR3 DNA, CDR3 protein. A D gene is named only where the DNA matches it firmly. Not all rows give a size; the values are once, few, many and, for expanded clones, a class.

-	TRBV7-9	-	TRBJ1-1	TGTGCCAGCACCCCATGGAGTCCGGACACTGAAGCTTTCTTT	CASTPWSPDTEAFF
-	TRBV18	-	TRBJ1-1	TGTGCCAGCTCACCATCACAGGGAGGGGGGGGCACTGAAGCTTTCTTT	CASSPSQGGGGTEAFF
-	TRBV7-3	-	TRBJ1-2	TGTGCCAGCAGCCCCGGACGGGAGTATGGCTACACCTTC	CASSPGREYGYTF
TRBD1	TRBV19	-	TRBJ1-1	TGTGCCAGTAGAGCACCGGGACAGTTGAACACTGAAGCTTTCTTT	CASRAPGQLNTEAFF
-	TRBV6-2/TRBV6-3	-	TRBJ2-5	TGTGCCAGCAGTTACTCAGGAGGGAAAGAGACCCAGTACTTC	CASSYSGGKETQYF
TRBD1	TRBV19	-	TRBJ1-2	TGTGCCAGTATTCCAACGGACAGGGCGGACGGCTACACCTTC	CASIPTDRADGYTF
-	TRBV18	-	TRBJ2-7	TGTGCCAGCTCACCACCAGTAGGGGTCCCTCGCGAGCAGTACTTC	CASSPPVGVPREQYF
-	TRBV12-3/TRBV12-4	-	TRBJ2-5	TGTGCCAGCAGTTCCGGGGGATCAGCCCAGTACTTC	CASSSGGSAQYF
-	TRBV3-1/TRBV3-2	once	TRBJ1-1	TGTGCCAGCAGCCAAGATTCACGGGCCGAGGGAGCTTTCTTT	CASSQDSRAEGAFF
-	TRBV6-5	-	TRBJ1-3	TGTGCCAGCAGTTACCACGGGAAGGTCTCTGGAAACACCATATATTTT	CASSYHGKVSGNTIYF
-	TRBV6-5	-	TRBJ2-3	TGTGCCAGCACCCCTGAGGGATACACAGATACGCAGTATTTT	CASTPEGYTDTQYF
-	TRBV10-1	-	TRBJ2-5	TGCGCCAGCAGTGACGCTAAACGCCAAGAGACCCAGTACTTC	CASSDAKRQETQYF
-	TRBV6-6	-	TRBJ2-1	TGTGCCAGCGGGGCTCACGAGATGTACAATGAGCAGTTCTTC	CASGAHEMYNEQFF
-	TRBV7-9	-	TRBJ2-1	TGTGCCAGCAGCGCTGGGAGCTCCTACAATGAGCAGTTCTTC	CASSAGSSYNEQFF
TRBD1	TRBV4-1	-	TRBJ2-1	TGCGCCAGCAGCCAAGCCGAGACAGGGTACTACAATGAGCAGTTCTTC	CASSQAETGYYNEQFF
TRBD1	TRBV28	few	TRBJ1-5	TGTGCCAGCAGTGGGGACAGGGTCAATCAGCCCCAGCATTTT	CASSGDRVNQPQHF
-	TRBV7-3	-	TRBJ2-6	TGTGCCAGCAGCCCCGGGGGCTCTGGGGCCAACGTCCTGACTTTC	CASSPGGSGANVLTF
TRBD1	TRBV29-1	once	TRBJ1-2	TGCAGCGTTGACGTCGCAGGGGGGACTCACTATGGCTACACCTTC	CSVDVAGGTHYGYTF
-	TRBV2	-	TRBJ2-1	TGTGCCAGCAGTCGGGCCCAGGGTGGGTACAATGAGCAGTTCTTC	CASSRAQGGYNEQFF
TRBD2	TRBV9	-	TRBJ2-2	TGTGCCAGCAGCGTAAGTCTAGCGGGATATCGTGCCGGGGAGCTGTTTTTT	CASSVSLAGYRAGELFF
-	TRBV6-5	-	TRBJ1-1	TGTGCCAGCAGTCCCAGTTTCATGAACACTGAAGCTTTCTTT	CASSPSFMNTEAFF
TRBD1	TRBV12-5	-	TRBJ2-6	TGTGCTAGTGCCGCCGGGACAGGGAGGTCTGGGGCCAACGTCCTGACTTTC	CASAAGTGRSGANVLTF
TRBD2	TRBV29-1	-	TRBJ2-5	TGCAGCGTTGAAGCGTGGGGACTAGCGGGAGGAAAAGAGACCCAGTACTTC	CSVEAWGLAGGKETQYF
TRBD2	TRBV7-3	once	TRBJ2-3	TGTGCCAGCAGCCCACAGGCGGGGGGCCTCACAGATACGCAGTATTTT	CASSPQAGGLTDTQYF
-	TRBV7-9	-	TRBJ2-7	TGTGCCAGCAGCTTTCACGGTGCCTACGAGCAGTACTTC	CASSFHGAYEQYF
-	TRBV5-1	once	TRBJ2-7	TGCGCCAGCAGCTTGTACGTCCTCGCGGGGCTCACCTACGAGCAGTACTTC	CASSLYVLAGLTYEQYF
TRBD1	TRBV6-1	-	TRBJ1-2	TGTGCCAGCAGTGAGAGGACAGGGCCCGGGTATGGCTACACCTTC	CASSERTGPGYGYTF
TRBD1	TRBV4-1	-	TRBJ1-1	TGCGCCAGCAGCCCGGGACAGGGGGCGGTGGTGAACACTGAAGCTTTCTTT	CASSPGQGAVVNTEAFF
-	TRBV12-3/TRBV12-4	-	TRBJ1-5	TGTGCCAGCAGTTCCACCGGGGGTCAGCCCCAGCATTTT	CASSSTGGQPQHF
-	TRBV29-1	-	TRBJ1-1	TGCAGCGTTGAGGGAGAGAACACTGAAGCTTTCTTT	CSVEGENTEAFF
TRBD1	TRBV3-1/TRBV3-2	few	TRBJ1-1	TGTGCCAGCAGCCAAGAGTGGGAGGGACAGGCCGTACTTGAAGCTTTCTTT	CASSQEWEGQAVLEAFF